This TCR beta chain appears in the sequencing data of a study of blood T cell repertoires in COVID-19. On the study more broadly: COVID-19 samples from acute and convalescent phases originated in the United States, Italy and Spain. Sources were T cells, B-cell-depleted T cells, or PBMCs; the material itself was cDNA or gDNA.

The CDR3 loop spans 15 amino acids. V lost 2 bases and J lost 0, with 12 bases in between. The germline CDR1 and CDR2 sequences are SGHRS and YFSETQ. Seattle patients were enrolled during active infection and followed longitudinally. In the original workflow: Amplification of reference gene primers was used by the study to estimate nucleated cell counts. Libraries were prepared by immunoSEQ multiplex PCR; TCRdb keeps only in-frame clonotypes and omits some of them. V and J calls and clone size are as listed in that table; D and trimming were resolved from the DNA. The sample carries hundreds of thousands of clones, nearly 90% recorded once.

Sequenced: peripheral blood. The receptor was derived from a woman aged 40 to 49 with COVID-19, enrolled during active disease. The rearrangement uses TRBV5-1 and TRBJ2-7, with D possibly matching TRBD1 (6 bases). CDR3 bases: TGCGCCAGCAGCTTAACAGGGACCAACTCCTACGAGCAGTACTTC. Translating gives CASSLTGTNSYEQYF.